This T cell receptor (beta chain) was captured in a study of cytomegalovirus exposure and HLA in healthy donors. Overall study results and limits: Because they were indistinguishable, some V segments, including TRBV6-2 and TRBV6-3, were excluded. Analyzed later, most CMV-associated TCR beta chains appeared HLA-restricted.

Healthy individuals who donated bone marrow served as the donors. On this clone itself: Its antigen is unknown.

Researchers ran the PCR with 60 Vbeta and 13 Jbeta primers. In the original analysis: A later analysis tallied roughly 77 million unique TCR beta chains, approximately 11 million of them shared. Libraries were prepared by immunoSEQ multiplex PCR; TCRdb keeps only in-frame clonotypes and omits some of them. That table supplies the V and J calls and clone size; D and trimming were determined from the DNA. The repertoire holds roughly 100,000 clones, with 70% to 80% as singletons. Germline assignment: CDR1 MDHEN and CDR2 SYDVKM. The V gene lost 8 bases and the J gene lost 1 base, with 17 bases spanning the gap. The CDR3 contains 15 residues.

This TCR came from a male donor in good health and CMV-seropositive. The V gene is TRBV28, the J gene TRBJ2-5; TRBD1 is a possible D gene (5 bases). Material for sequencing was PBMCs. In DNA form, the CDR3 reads TGTGCCAGCGGCTCTTCGACAGCCACCCAAGAGACCCAGTACTTC. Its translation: CASGSSTATQETQYF.